These 15 T cell receptor beta chains originate from one sample sequenced in a study of Ad26.COV2.S vaccination and SARS-CoV-2 variants. Sample treatment: roughly 20 received Ad26.COV2.S at low or high dose, single or two shots; 5 received placebo; per-sample allocation not given. The samples date from day 63 after the first vaccine or placebo injection. Some clones are missing from TCRdb's copy, which holds only in-frame ones; the method was immunoSEQ multiplex PCR. The sample consists of about 370,000 clones, 75% to 90% of them appearing once. The input for sequencing was peripheral blood, taken in a trial of Ad26.COV2.S vaccine versus placebo. The receptors derive from a person aged 18 to 59 who received the Ad26.COV2.S COVID-19 vaccine or a placebo.

The chain couples TRBV5-8 to TRBJ1-2; no definite D call. The V gene's germline CDR1 is SGHTS and CDR2 YDEGEE. CDR3 size: 15 residues. The V end was cut by 3 bases, the J end by 1 base, with 13 bases between. The DNA for the CDR3 is TGTGCCAGCAGCTACCGACGATTCAATAACTATGGCTACACCTTC. This encodes CASSYRRFNNYGYTF.

The J gene is TRBJ2-7, the V gene TRBV4-1; no reliable D call. This CDR3 has 16 amino acids. V was cut by 0 bases and J by 4 bases, with 16 bases left in between. Germline assignment: CDR1 MGHRA and CDR2 YSYEKL. The chain's CDR3 is CASSQDETSGGYEQYF. CDR3 nucleotide sequence: TGCGCCAGCAGCCAAGATGAGACTTCAGGCGGATACGAGCAGTACTTC.

This clone occurred a few times. V gene TRBV7-9 combines with J gene TRBJ2-7; no firm D call. This CDR3 contains 14 residues. Germline CDR1 reads SEHNR; CDR2 reads FQNEAQ (reference sequence). Trimming took off 1 base at V and 2 bases at J, with 9 bases between the two ends. CDR3 DNA sequence: TGTGCCAGCAGCTTAGAGGTTTTCCCCTACGAGCAGTACTTC. This translates into CASSLEVFPYEQYF.

This clone was picked up one time. The chain has TRBV4-3 and TRBJ1-1; D call uncertain. The V and J ends lost 3 bases and 0 bases respectively, with 17 bases between them. The CDR3 is 17 residues long. Germline-derived CDR1 and CDR2 are LGHNA and YSLEER. The CDR3 region has the DNA TGCGCCAGCAGCCACCCCTTTAATAAGGCGATGAACACTGAAGCTTTCTTT. Its translation is CASSHPFNKAMNTEAFF.

The CDR3 bases are TGTGCCAGCAGCCAAGGGGCAGGGGAAATGAACACTGAAGCTTTCTTT. Its protein is CASSQGAGEMNTEAFF. The rearrangement joins TRBV4-2 to TRBJ1-1; D perhaps matches TRBD1 (6 bases). V lost 1 base, J lost 0 bases, and 12 bases lay in between. The CDR3 loop spans 16 amino acids. Germline CDR1 reads LGHNA; CDR2 reads YNFKEQ.

The rearrangement links TRBV7-2 to TRBJ1-2; D unresolved. The V gene lost 4 bases and the J gene lost 7 bases, with 10 bases spanning the gap. In germline, CDR1 is SGHTA, CDR2 FQGNSA. The CDR3 covers 12 residues. The CDR3 DNA reads TGTGCCAGCAGCTCCCGATGGTCTGGCTACACCTTC. Protein product: CASSSRWSGYTF.

The genes are TRBV2 and TRBJ1-2; 7 bases match TRBD1. This CDR3 contains 14 residues. Germline trimming cut 4 bases from V and 2 bases from J; bases unmatched to any gene: 4. In germline, CDR1 is SNHLY, CDR2 FYNNEI. CDR3 sequence (DNA): TGTGCCAGCAGTGGTGTGGGACAGAACTATGGCTACACCTTC. This translates into CASSGVGQNYGYTF.

The chain links TRBV5-1 to TRBJ2-3; D possibly corresponds to TRBD1 (6 bases). V lost 0 bases, J lost 9 bases, and 14 bases lay in between. Germline CDR1 is SGHRS and CDR2 is YFSETQ. This CDR3 region has 14 residues. CDR3 sequence reads: CASSLEVLTGTQYF. CDR3 bases: TGCGCCAGCAGCTTGGAAGTGTTGACAGGCACGCAGTATTTT.

Only one count was recorded for this clone. V gene TRBV5-1 combines with J gene TRBJ2-7, with D possibly TRBD1 on 6 matching bases. CDR1 is SGHRS, CDR2 YFSETQ, per germline. Deletions cut 0 bases from V and 1 base from J, with 8 bases between. There are 14 residues in the CDR3. This CDR3 reads CASSLGQESYEQYF. The DNA of the CDR3 is TGCGCCAGCAGCTTGGGACAGGAGTCCTACGAGCAGTACTTC.

This clone is a singleton in its sample. V gene TRBV29-1 combines with J gene TRBJ2-7, with 8 bases matching TRBD2. V lost 5 bases and J lost 1; bases outside the gene matches: 4. CDR3 length: 13 amino acids. The germline gives CDR1 SQVTM, CDR2 ANQGSEA. The CDR3 region is CSVFSGASYEQYF. The DNA for the CDR3 is TGCAGCGTTTTTAGCGGGGCTTCCTACGAGCAGTACTTC.

This chain joins TRBV11-2 and TRBJ2-1; tentatively, D is TRBD2 (5 bases). Germline loops: CDR1 SGHAT, CDR2 FQNNGV. The CDR3 has 16 residues. Deletions cut 0 bases from V and 3 bases from J, with 12 bases between. The CDR3 sequence: CASSLDSGYGYNEQFF. The CDR3 nucleotides read TGTGCCAGCAGCTTAGACTCGGGGTATGGCTACAATGAGCAGTTCTTC.

The chain uses TRBV21-1 and TRBJ2-1; TRBD1, the table's D call, lacks a check against the DNA. TRBV21-1 corresponds to a pseudogene. The CDR3 runs to 16 residues. The CDR3 reads CASSKEGGDWDNEQFF. The CDR3 nucleotides read TGTGCCAGCAGCAAAGAAGGGGGAGACTGGGACAATGAGCAGTTCTTC.

V usage is TRBV30 and J usage is TRBJ2-2; D possibly corresponds to TRBD1 (5 bases). The CDR3 runs to 15 residues. Germline assignment: CDR1 GTSNPN and CDR2 SVGIG (reference sequence). The germline V and J ends were trimmed by 5 bases and 4 bases, with 17 bases remaining between them. CDR3 region: CAWVGQGIGTGELFF. In DNA form, the CDR3 reads TGTGCCTGGGTGGGGCAAGGGATCGGCACCGGGGAGCTGTTTTTT.

The chain is built from TRBV7-8 and TRBJ2-3, with TRBD2 matching 10 bases. Germline CDR1 is SGHVS and CDR2 is FQNEAQ. The CDR3 extends over 14 amino acids. J gave up 15 bases and V 1 base, and 10 bases lay outside the gene matches. The CDR3 DNA sequence: TGTGCCAGCAGCTTAGATTCTTTGGGGACTAGCGCTTATTTT. The encoded protein is CASSLDSLGTSAYF.

The chain uses TRBV14 and TRBJ2-7, with a possible D match to TRBD1 (7 bases). Trimming left V 4 bases short and J 2 bases short, with 12 bases between. Looked up from germline, CDR1 is SGHDN and CDR2 is FVKESK. The length of the CDR3 is 14 residues. The CDR3 reads CASSRLRGAYEQYF. Here the CDR3 DNA reads TGTGCCAGCAGCCGACTCAGGGGGGCCTACGAGCAGTACTTC.